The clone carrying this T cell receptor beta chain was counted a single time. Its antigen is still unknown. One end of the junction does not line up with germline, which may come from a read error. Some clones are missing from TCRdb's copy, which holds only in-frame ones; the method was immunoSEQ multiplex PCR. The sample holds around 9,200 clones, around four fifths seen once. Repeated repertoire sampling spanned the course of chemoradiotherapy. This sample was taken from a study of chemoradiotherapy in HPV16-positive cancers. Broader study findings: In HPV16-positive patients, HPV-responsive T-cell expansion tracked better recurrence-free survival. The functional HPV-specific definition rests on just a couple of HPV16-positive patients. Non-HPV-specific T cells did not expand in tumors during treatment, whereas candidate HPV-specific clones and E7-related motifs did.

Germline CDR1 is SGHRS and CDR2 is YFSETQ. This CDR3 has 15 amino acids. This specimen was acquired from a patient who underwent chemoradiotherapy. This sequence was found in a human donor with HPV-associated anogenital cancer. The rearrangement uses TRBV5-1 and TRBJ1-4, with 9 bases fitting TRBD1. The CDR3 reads CASSLGQGPKEKLFF. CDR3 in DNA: TGCGCCAGCAGCTTAGGACAGGGGCCTAAGGAAAAACTGTTTTTT.